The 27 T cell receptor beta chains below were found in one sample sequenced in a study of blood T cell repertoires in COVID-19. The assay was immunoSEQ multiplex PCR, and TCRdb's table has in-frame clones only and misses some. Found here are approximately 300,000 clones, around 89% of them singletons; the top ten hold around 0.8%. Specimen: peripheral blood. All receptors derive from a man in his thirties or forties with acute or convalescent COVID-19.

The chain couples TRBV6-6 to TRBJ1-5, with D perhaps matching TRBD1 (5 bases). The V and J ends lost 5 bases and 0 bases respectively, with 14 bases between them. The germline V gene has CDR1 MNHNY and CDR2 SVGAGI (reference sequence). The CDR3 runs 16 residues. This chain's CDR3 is CASSPQKQGSNQPQHF. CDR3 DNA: TGTGCCAGCAGTCCCCAAAAGCAGGGTAGCAATCAGCCCCAGCATTTT.

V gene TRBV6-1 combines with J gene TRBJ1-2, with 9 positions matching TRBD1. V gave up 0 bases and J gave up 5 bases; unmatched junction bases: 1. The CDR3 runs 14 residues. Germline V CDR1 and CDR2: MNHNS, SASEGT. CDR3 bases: TGTGCCAGCAGTGAAGCCGGGACAGGGTATGGCTACACCTTC. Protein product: CASSEAGTGYGYTF.

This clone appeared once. The CDR3 spells CASSLGQGHYSNQPQHF. The CDR3 DNA reads as TGTGCCAGCAGTTTGGGACAGGGGCATTATAGCAATCAGCCCCAGCATTTT. The rearrangement uses TRBV27 and TRBJ1-5; TRBD1 agrees at 10 bases. The trim removed 3 bases at V and 0 bases at J, leaving 5 bases unmatched. Germline assignment: CDR1 MNHEY and CDR2 SMNVEV (reference sequence). The CDR3 extends over 17 amino acids.

CDR3 loop: CASSLLTMNTEAFF. The CDR3 nucleotides read TGTGCCAGCAGTTTACTGACTATGAACACTGAAGCTTTCTTT. J is TRBJ1-1 and V is TRBV28; D gene uncertain. The CDR3 length is 14 residues. Trimming removed 2 bases at V and 0 bases at J, with 7 bases between. Per the germline V gene, CDR1 is MDHEN and CDR2 is SYDVKM.

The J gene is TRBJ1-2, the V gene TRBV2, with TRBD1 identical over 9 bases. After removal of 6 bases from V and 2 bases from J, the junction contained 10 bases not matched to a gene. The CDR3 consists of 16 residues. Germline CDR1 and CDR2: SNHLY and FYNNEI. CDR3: CASSRRPDRGNYGYTF. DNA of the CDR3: TGTGCCAGCAGCCGGAGACCAGACAGGGGGAACTATGGCTACACCTTC.

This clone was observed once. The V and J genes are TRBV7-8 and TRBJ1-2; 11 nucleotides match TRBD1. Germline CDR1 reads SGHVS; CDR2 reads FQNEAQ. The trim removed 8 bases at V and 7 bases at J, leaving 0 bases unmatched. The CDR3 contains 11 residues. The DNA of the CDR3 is TGTGCCAGCGGGACAGGGGGTGGCTACACCTTC. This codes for CASGTGGGYTF.

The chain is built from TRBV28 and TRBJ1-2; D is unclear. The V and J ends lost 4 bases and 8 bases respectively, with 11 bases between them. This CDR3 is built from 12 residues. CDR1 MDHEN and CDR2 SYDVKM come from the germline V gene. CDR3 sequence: CASSSSQRGYTF. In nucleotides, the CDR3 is TGTGCCAGCAGTTCAAGTCAACGGGGCTACACCTTC.

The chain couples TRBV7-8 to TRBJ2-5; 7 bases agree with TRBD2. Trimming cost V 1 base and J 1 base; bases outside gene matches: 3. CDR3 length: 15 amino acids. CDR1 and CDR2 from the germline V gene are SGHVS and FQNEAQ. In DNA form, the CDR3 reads TGTGCCAGCAGCTTAGGAGCGGGGCGCCAAGAGACCCAGTACTTC. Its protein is CASSLGAGRQETQYF.

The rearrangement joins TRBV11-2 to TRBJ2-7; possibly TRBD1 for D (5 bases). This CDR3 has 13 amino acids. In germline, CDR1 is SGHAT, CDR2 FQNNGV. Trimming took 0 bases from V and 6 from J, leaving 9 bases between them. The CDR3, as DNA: TGTGCCAGCAGCTTAGATCTGGGGCGCGAGCAGTACTTC. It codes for CASSLDLGREQYF.

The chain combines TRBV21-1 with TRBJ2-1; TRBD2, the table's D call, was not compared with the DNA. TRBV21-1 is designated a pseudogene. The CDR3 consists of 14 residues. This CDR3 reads CASSGGSDYNEQFF. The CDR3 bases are TGTGCCAGCAGTGGCGGGTCGGATTACAATGAGCAGTTCTTC.

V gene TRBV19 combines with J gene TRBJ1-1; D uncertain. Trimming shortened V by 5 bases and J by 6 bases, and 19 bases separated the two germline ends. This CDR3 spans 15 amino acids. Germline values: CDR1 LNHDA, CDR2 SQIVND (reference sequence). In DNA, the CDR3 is TGTGCCAGTAGTGACACCCCGCCCGAGCGGCCTGAAGCTTTCTTT. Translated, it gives CASSDTPPERPEAFF.

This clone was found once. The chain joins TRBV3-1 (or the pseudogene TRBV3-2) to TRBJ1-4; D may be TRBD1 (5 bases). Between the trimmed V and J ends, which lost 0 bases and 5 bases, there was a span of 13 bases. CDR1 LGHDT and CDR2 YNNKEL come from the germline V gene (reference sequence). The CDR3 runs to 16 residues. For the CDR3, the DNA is TGTGCCAGCAGCCAAGATGTTATGGGGGGGAATGAAAAACTGTTTTTT. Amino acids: CASSQDVMGGNEKLFF.

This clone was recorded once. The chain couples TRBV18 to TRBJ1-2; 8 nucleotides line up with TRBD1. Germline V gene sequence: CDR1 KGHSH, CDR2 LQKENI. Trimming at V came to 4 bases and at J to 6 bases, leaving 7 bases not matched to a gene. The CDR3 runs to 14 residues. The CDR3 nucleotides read TGTGCCAGCTCACGACAGGGGCAGAACGATGGCTACACCTTC. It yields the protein CASSRQGQNDGYTF.

The chain's CDR3 is CAWSLQGHQPQHF. CDR3 nucleotides: TGTGCCTGGAGTCTCCAGGGTCATCAGCCCCAGCATTTT. This rearrangement joins TRBV30 to TRBJ1-5, with D possibly matching TRBD1 (5 bases). CDR1 and CDR2 from the germline V gene are GTSNPN and SVGIG (reference sequence). The CDR3 consists of 13 residues. Trimming pared 2 bases from V and 5 bases from J, leaving 10 bases between.

CDR3 in amino acids: CASSLTSGTGETQYF. The CDR3 DNA reads as TGCGCCAGCAGCCTTACTAGCGGGACGGGGGAGACCCAGTACTTC. The chain has TRBV4-1 and TRBJ2-5, with 10 nucleotides matching TRBD2. The CDR3 totals 15 residues. With V trimmed by 4 bases and J by 5 bases, 7 bases remained unmatched. Germline CDR1 MGHRA, CDR2 YSYEKL.

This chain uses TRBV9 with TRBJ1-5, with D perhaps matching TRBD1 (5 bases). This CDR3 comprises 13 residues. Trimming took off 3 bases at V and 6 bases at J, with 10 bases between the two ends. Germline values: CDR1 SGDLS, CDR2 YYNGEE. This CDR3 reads CASSAGGIQPQHF. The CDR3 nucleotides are TGTGCCAGCAGCGCCGGGGGTATTCAGCCCCAGCATTTT.

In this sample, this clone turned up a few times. CDR3: CASSQRQGASEAFF. The CDR3 nucleotides read TGTGCCAGCAGCCAAAGACAGGGGGCCTCAGAAGCTTTCTTT. This chain uses TRBV3-1 (or the pseudogene TRBV3-2) with TRBJ1-1, with TRBD1 identical over 10 bases. V gave up 2 bases and J gave up 8 bases; unmatched junction bases: 5. The CDR3 is 14 residues long. Germline V CDR1 and CDR2: LGHDT, YNNKEL (reference sequence).

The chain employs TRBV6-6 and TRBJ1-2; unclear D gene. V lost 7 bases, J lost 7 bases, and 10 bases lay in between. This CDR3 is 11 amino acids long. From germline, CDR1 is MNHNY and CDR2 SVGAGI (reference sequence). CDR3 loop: CASKLNGGYTF. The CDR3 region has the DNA TGTGCCAGCAAACTAAACGGTGGCTACACCTTC.

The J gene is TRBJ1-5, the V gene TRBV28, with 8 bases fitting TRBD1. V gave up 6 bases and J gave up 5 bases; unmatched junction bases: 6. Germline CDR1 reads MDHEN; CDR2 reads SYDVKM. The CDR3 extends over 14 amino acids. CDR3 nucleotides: TGTGCCAGCAGATCCGACAGGGGAGATCAGCCCCAGCATTTT. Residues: CASRSDRGDQPQHF.

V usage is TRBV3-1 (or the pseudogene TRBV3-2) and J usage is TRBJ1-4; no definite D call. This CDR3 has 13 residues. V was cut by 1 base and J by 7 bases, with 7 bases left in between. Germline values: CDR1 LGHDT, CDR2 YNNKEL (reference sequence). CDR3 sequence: CASSQASGEKLFF. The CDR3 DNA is TGTGCCAGCAGCCAAGCTAGTGGTGAAAAACTGTTTTTT.

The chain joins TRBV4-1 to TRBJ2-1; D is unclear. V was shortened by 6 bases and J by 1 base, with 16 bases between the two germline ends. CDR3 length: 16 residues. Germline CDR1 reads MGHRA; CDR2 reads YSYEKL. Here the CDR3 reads CASSPVSTRSYNEQFF. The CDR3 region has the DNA TGCGCCAGCAGTCCAGTAAGTACGCGGTCCTACAATGAGCAGTTCTTC.

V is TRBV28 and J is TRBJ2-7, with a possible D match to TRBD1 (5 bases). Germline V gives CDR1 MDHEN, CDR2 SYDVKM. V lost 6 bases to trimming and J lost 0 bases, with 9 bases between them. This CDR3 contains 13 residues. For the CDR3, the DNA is TGTGCCAGCAGAAACCAGGGCTCCTACGAGCAGTACTTC. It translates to CASRNQGSYEQYF.

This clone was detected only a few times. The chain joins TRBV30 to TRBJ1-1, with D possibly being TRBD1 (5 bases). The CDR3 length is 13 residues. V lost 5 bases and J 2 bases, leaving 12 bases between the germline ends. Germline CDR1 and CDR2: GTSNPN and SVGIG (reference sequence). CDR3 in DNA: TGTGCCTGGGAAAGGGACTTTAACACTGAAGCTTTCTTT. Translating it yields CAWERDFNTEAFF.

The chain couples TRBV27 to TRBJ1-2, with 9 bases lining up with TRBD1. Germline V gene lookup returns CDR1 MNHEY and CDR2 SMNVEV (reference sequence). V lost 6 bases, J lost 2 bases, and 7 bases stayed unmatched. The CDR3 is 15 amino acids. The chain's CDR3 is CASRRGQGDNYGYTF. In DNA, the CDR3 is TGTGCCAGCAGAAGGGGACAGGGCGACAACTATGGCTACACCTTC.

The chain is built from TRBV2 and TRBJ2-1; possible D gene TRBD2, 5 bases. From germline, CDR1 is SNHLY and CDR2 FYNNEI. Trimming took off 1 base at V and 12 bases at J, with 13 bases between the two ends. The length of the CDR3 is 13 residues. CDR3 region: CASSEGTALGQFF. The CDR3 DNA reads TGTGCCAGCAGTGAAGGGACTGCCTTGGGGCAGTTCTTC.

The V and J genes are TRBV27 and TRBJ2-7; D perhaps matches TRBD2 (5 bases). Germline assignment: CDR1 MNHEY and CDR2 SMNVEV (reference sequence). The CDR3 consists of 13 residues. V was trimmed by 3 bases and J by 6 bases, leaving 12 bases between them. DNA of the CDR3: TGTGCCAGCAGTTTTAGTACTGAGGGCGAGCAGTACTTC. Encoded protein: CASSFSTEGEQYF.

The CDR3 DNA sequence: TGCGCCAGCAGCTTGATGCGGGACGGGCTTTTCCATGAGCAGTTCTTC. Amino acid sequence: CASSLMRDGLFHEQFF. This chain uses TRBV5-1 with TRBJ2-1, with D perhaps matching TRBD2 (6 bases). This CDR3 comprises 16 residues. The germline V and J ends were trimmed by 1 base and 8 bases, with 19 bases remaining between them. The germline V gene has CDR1 SGHRS and CDR2 YFSETQ.